This entry lists 19 T cell receptor beta chains sequenced from one sample in a study of OX40 agonist ivuxolimab in advanced cancers. Profiling relied on immunoSEQ multiplex PCR, and the TCRdb table lists in-frame clones only, not all of them. This table has 65,000 to 75,000 clones, around 83% appearing once. This sample comprised CD4+ or CD8+ T cells sorted from blood, obtained in a trial of the OX40 agonist ivuxolimab. These TCRs come from an adult with an advanced solid tumor such as melanoma, head and neck, liver or kidney cancer.

V usage is TRBV7-9 and J usage is TRBJ1-3; D call uncertain. Trimming cost V 0 bases and J 9 bases, with 9 bases left between them. The CDR3 extends over 13 amino acids. Germline CDR1 is SEHNR and CDR2 is FQNEAQ (reference sequence). CDR3 amino acids: CASSLALSSTIYF. The CDR3 region has the DNA TGTGCCAGCAGCTTAGCCCTCTCGAGCACCATATATTTT.

The CDR3 region is CASALQGVGNQPQHF. The DNA of the CDR3 is TGTGCCAGCGCATTACAGGGAGTCGGCAATCAGCCCCAGCATTTT. This chain links TRBV18 with TRBJ1-5; D is perhaps TRBD1 (6 bases). The germline gives CDR1 KGHSH, CDR2 LQKENI. V was pared by 8 bases and J by 2 bases, with 16 bases between. The CDR3 has 15 amino acids.

The genes are TRBV28 and TRBJ2-5, with TRBD1 identical over 7 bases. Germline CDR1 and CDR2: MDHEN and SYDVKM. CDR3 length equals 13 residues. After removal of 5 bases from V and 1 base from J, the junction contained 1 base not matched to a gene. The CDR3 DNA is TGTGCCAGCAGTAGGGACAGCCAAGAGACCCAGTACTTC. Translation: CASSRDSQETQYF.

This sequence joins TRBV5-4 and TRBJ2-3; 8 positions agree with TRBD2. The V and J ends lost 4 bases and 5 bases, in that order; junction bases with no gene match: 12. Germline V gives CDR1 SGHNT, CDR2 YYREEE (reference sequence). The length of the CDR3 is 16 residues. In DNA form, the CDR3 reads TGTGCCAGCAGCCCCCGGGGAAGCGGGAGACGAGATACGCAGTATTTT. Translating gives CASSPRGSGRRDTQYF.

V gene TRBV2 combines with J gene TRBJ2-2, with unresolved D. CDR3 length: 15 amino acids. Germline CDR1 and CDR2: SNHLY and FYNNEI. V was cut by 7 bases and J by 1 base, with 13 bases left in between. CDR3 sequence reads: CASKFEVLNTGELFF. The CDR3 region has the DNA TGTGCCAGCAAATTTGAAGTCTTGAACACCGGGGAGCTGTTTTTT.

The V call is TRBV5-1, the J call TRBJ1-2; weak D call: TRBD1 (6 bases). Germline V gene lookup returns CDR1 SGHRS and CDR2 YFSETQ. Trimming took 0 bases from V and 4 from J, leaving 13 bases between them. The length of the CDR3 is 15 residues. The CDR3 nucleotides read TGCGCCAGCAGCTTGGCCCCAGGGGTCGGCTATGGCTACACCTTC. Its translation: CASSLAPGVGYGYTF.

V and J are TRBV4-2 and TRBJ2-1, with 7 bases lining up with TRBD2. CDR1 LGHNA and CDR2 YNFKEQ come from the germline V gene. V lost 2 bases to trimming and J lost 4 bases; unmatched junction nucleotides: 8. The CDR3 is 16 residues long. The CDR3 region has the DNA TGTGCCAGCAGCCAAACAGGCGGGGGAGCTTACAATGAGCAGTTCTTC. As protein: CASSQTGGGAYNEQFF.

The chain joins TRBV29-1 to TRBJ1-2; possible D gene TRBD1, 6 bases. Deletions cut 3 bases from V and 6 bases from J, with 17 bases between. This CDR3 contains 14 residues. Germline-derived CDR1 and CDR2 are SQVTM and ANQGSEA. CDR3 DNA: TGCAGCGTTGATCGGCCAGGGGACGAGGATGGCTACACCTTC. It translates to CSVDRPGDEDGYTF.

This chain joins TRBV5-4 and TRBJ2-7; 7 nucleotides match TRBD1. This CDR3 has 15 amino acids. CDR1 and CDR2 (germline): SGHNT, YYREEE (reference sequence). V trimming: 0 bases; J trimming: 0 bases; junction bases outside the gene matches: 3. The CDR3 loop is CASSLGGQRSYEQYF. The CDR3 region has the DNA TGTGCCAGCAGCTTGGGGGGACAGCGCTCCTACGAGCAGTACTTC.

The chain uses TRBV7-3 and TRBJ2-5, with D possibly TRBD1 on 5 matching bases. The J call may be incorrect, as the DNA end agrees better with TRBJ2-7. The CDR3 sequence is 14 residues long. CDR1 SGHTA and CDR2 FQGTGA come from the germline V gene. The CDR3 bases are TGTGCCAGCAGTCAGGGAACTCTCACCCACGAGCAGTACTTC. Its protein is CASSQGTLTHEQYF.

The chain carries TRBV11-3 and TRBJ2-2, with no clear D. The CDR3 extends over 13 amino acids. Germline lookup yields CDR1 SGHNT and CDR2 YENEEA. V was shortened by 3 bases and J by 6 bases, with 8 bases between the two germline ends. CDR3 protein: CASSFSLAGELFF. The CDR3 DNA reads as TGTGCCAGCAGCTTTTCTTTGGCCGGGGAGCTGTTTTTT.

This clone occurred once. The chain has TRBV29-1 and TRBJ1-2; unclear D gene. Between the trimmed V and J ends, which lost 1 base and 7 bases, there was a span of 25 bases. Per the germline V gene, CDR1 is SQVTM and CDR2 is ANQGSEA. The CDR3 is 17 amino acids. CDR3 nucleotide sequence: TGCAGCGTTGAAGCCCGAACCTCTATCCAATATATCCGTGGCTACACCTTC. Protein: CSVEARTSIQYIRGYTF. The complete variable domain, with remaining parts taken from reference TRBV29-1 and TRBJ1-2, reads SAVISQKPSRDICQRGTSLTIQCQVDSQVTMMFWYRQQPGQSLTLIATANQGSEATYESGFVIDKFPISRPNLTFSTLTVSNMSPEDSSIYLCSVEARTSIQYIRGYTFGSGTRLTVV.

The chain recombines TRBV2 with TRBJ2-1, with 12 positions matching TRBD2. Germline V gene data show CDR1 as SNHLY and CDR2 as FYNNEI. The junction had 7 bases not matched to a gene; V was cut back by 10 bases and J by 0 bases. This CDR3 is 16 amino acids long. The CDR3 coding sequence is TGTGCCATCGGACTAGCGGGGTTACGCTCCTACAATGAGCAGTTCTTC. Translated: CAIGLAGLRSYNEQFF.

This sequence joins TRBV6-6 and TRBJ2-7, with 7 bases identical to TRBD1. The ends lost 6 bases at V and 4 bases at J; junction bases unmatched: 9. CDR3 length: 14 amino acids. In germline, CDR1 is MNHNY, CDR2 SVGAGI (reference sequence). CDR3 DNA sequence: TGTGCCAGCAGCCGGGACAGCGCTGGGTACGAGCAGTACTTC. The encoded protein is CASSRDSAGYEQYF.

J is TRBJ1-6 and V is TRBV27, with TRBD1 matching over 10 bases. Germline V gene data show CDR1 as MNHEY and CDR2 as SMNVEV (reference sequence). The ends lost 6 bases at V and 7 bases at J; junction bases unmatched: 3. The length of the CDR3 is 14 residues. The CDR3 DNA follows: TGTGCCAGCAGCAGACAGGGGGCGAATTCACCCCTCCACTTT. This encodes CASSRQGANSPLHF.

The chain links TRBV5-1 to TRBJ2-1, with TRBD2 matching 15 bases. Germline CDR1 and CDR2: SGHRS and YFSETQ. The CDR3 runs 15 residues. V dropped 4 bases and J dropped 9; count of bases not matched to a gene: 5. The CDR3 spells CASSTGLAGGLEQFF. The CDR3 DNA reads TGCGCCAGCAGCACGGGACTAGCGGGGGGCCTTGAGCAGTTCTTC.

This chain connects TRBV4-1 to TRBJ1-1, with TRBD1 matching over 10 bases. Germline loops: CDR1 MGHRA, CDR2 YSYEKL. V lost 1 base to trimming and J lost 5 bases; unmatched junction nucleotides: 10. CDR3 length equals 17 residues. The CDR3 coding sequence is TGCGCCAGCAGCCAAGGAGGAAGGACAGGGGGTACAACTGAAGCTTTCTTT. Its protein product is CASSQGGRTGGTTEAFF.

The J gene is TRBJ1-1, the V gene TRBV18; D not certain. This CDR3 has 15 amino acids. V lost 0 bases to trimming and J lost 2 bases, with 10 bases between them. Germline V gene sequence: CDR1 KGHSH, CDR2 LQKENI. The CDR3 here is CASSPPNVRNTEAFF. The CDR3 region has the DNA TGTGCCAGCTCACCACCAAACGTTCGAAACACTGAAGCTTTCTTT.

There are a few counts of this clone. The J gene is TRBJ1-6, the V gene TRBV7-8; D might be TRBD1 (5 bases). This CDR3 is built from 16 residues. Germline V gene sequence: CDR1 SGHVS, CDR2 FQNEAQ. V was shortened by 1 base and J by 8 bases, with 15 bases between the two germline ends. The CDR3 nucleotides are TGTGCCAGCAGCTTAGTCGAGGGACTGGGAGATTCACCCCTCCACTTT. Its protein is CASSLVEGLGDSPLHF.